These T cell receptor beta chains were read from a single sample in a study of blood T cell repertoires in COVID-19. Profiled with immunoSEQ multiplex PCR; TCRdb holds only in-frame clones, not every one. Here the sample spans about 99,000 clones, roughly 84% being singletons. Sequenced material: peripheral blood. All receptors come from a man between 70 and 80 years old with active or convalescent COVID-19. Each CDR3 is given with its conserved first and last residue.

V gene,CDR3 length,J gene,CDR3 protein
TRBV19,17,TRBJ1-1,CASSPPLVAGDWGEAFF
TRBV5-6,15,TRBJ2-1,CASSFTSKNYNEQFF
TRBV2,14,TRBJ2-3,CASKAVPQGDTQYF
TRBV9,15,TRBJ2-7,CASSVGGDRLYEQYF
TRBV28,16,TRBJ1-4,CASSSKTGQMSKKLFF
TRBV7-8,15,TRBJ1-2,CASSLIDRGERGYTF
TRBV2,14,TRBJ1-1,CASRVDSKNTEAFF
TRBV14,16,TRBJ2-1,CASSQDLSGGMDEQFF
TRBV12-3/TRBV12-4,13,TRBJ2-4,CASSRAGGNIQYF
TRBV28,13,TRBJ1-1,CASSLSGYTEAFF
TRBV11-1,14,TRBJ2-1,CASSLRGALISQFF
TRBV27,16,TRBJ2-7,CASSLSEGGETYEQYF
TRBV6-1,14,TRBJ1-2,CASSPETPNYGYTF
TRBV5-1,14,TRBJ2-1,CASRVQGTYNEQFF
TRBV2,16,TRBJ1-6,CASSSDRGKASSPLHF
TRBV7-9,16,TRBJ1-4,CASSFLPGQGSEKLFF